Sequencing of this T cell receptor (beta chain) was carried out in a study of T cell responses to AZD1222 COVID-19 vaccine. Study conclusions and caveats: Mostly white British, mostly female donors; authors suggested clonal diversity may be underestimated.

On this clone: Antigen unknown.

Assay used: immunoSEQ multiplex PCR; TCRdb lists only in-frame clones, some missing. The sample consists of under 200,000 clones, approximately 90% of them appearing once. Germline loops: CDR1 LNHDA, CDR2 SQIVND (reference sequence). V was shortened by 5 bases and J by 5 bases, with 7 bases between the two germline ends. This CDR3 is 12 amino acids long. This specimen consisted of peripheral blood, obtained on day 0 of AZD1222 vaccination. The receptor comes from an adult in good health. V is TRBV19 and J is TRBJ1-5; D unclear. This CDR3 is CASSPGDQPQHF. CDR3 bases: TGTGCCAGTAGTCCTGGGGATCAGCCCCAGCATTTT.